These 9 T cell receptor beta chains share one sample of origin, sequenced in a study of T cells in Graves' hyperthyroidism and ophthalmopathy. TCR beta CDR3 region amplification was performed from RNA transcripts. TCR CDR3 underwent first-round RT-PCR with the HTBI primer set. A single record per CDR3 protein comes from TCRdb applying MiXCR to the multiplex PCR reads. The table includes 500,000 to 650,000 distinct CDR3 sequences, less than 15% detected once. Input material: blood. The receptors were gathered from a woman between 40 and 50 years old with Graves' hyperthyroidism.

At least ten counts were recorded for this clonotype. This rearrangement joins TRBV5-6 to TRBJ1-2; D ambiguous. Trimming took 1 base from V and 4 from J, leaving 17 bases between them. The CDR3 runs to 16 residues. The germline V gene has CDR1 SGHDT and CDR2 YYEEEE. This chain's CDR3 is CASSLYLEPKPYGYTF. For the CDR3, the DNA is TGTGCCAGCAGCTTGTATCTGGAACCGAAACCCTATGGCTACACCTTC.

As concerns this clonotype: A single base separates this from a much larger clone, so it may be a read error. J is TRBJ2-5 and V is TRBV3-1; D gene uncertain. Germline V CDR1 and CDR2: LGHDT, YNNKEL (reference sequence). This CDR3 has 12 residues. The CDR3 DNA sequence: TGTACCAGCAGCCAAGTTTACGAGACCCAGTACTTC. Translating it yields CTSSQVYETQYF.

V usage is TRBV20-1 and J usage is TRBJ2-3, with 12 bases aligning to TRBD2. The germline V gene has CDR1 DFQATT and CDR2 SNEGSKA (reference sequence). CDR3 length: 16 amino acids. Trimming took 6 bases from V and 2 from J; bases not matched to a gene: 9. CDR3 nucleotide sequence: TGCAGTGCCAGCCCGACTAGCGGGAGTGTCACAGATACGCAGTATTTT. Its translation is CSASPTSGSVTDTQYF.

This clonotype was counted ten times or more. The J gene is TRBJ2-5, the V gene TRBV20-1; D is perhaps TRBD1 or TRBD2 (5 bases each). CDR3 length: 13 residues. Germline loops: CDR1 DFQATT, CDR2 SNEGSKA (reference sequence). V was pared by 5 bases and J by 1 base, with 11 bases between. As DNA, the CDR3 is TGCAGTGCTGCCGTTGGGGGCCAAGAGACCCAGTACTTC. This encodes CSAAVGGQETQYF.

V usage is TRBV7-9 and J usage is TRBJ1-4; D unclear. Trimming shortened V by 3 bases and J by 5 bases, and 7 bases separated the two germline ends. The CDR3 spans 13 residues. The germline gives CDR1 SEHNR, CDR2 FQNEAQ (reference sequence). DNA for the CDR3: TGTGCCAGCAGCTTGCCAGCGAATGAAAAACTGTTTTTT. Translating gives CASSLPANEKLFF.

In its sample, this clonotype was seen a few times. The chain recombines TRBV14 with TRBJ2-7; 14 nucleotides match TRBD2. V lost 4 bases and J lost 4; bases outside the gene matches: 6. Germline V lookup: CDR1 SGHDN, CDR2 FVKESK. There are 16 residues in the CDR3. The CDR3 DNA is TGTGCCAGCAGCCCGTGGACTAGCGGGAGGTATTACGAGCAGTACTTC. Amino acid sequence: CASSPWTSGRYYEQYF.

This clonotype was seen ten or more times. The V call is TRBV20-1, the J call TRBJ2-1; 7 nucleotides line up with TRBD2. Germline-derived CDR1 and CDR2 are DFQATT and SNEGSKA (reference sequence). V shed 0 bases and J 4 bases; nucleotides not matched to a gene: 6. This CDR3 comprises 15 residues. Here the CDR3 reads CSARDRLAEYNEQFF. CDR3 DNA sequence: TGCAGTGCTAGAGATCGGCTAGCGGAGTACAATGAGCAGTTCTTC.

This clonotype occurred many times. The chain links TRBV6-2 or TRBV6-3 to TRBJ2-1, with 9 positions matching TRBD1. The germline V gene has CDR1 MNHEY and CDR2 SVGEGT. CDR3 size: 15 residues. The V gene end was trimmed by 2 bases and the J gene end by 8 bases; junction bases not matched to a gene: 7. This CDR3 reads CASSYPAGQGHEQFF. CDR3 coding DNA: TGTGCCAGCAGTTACCCGGCGGGACAGGGACATGAGCAGTTCTTC.

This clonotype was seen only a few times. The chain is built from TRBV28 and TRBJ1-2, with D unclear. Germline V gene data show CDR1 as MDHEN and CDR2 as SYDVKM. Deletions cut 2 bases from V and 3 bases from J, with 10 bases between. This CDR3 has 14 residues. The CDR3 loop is CASSLVRGHYGYTF. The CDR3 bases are TGTGCCAGCAGTTTAGTTCGGGGTCACTATGGCTACACCTTC.